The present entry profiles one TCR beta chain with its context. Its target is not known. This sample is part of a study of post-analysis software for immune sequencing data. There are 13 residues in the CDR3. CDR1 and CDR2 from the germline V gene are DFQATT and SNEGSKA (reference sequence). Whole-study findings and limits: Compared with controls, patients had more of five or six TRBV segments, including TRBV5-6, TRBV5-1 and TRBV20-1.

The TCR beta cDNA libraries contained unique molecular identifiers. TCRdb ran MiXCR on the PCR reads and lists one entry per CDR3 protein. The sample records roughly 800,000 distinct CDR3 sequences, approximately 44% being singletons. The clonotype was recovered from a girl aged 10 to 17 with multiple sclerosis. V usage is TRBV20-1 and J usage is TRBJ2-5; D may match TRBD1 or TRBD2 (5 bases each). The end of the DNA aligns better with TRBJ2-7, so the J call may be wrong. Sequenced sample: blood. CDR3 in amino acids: CSARDWGNYEQYF. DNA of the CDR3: TGCAGTGCTAGAGATTGGGGGAACTACGAGCAGTACTTC.